These 8 T cell receptor beta chains were sequenced from one sample in a study of blood T cell repertoires in COVID-19. Here immunoSEQ multiplex PCR was the method, and the copy in TCRdb shows in-frame clones only, minus some. The table records about 470,000 clones, approximately 90% of them present only once. Sequenced sample: PBMCs or T cells enriched from blood (not recorded which). The receptors were sampled from a woman aged 18-30 years who had recovered from COVID-19.

The chain carries TRBV7-8 and TRBJ1-4, with 7 bases matching TRBD1. The CDR3 loop spans 13 amino acids. J lost 8 bases, V lost 5 bases, and 5 bases had no gene match. The germline V gene has CDR1 SGHVS and CDR2 FQNEAQ. CDR3 sequence reads: CASSPNRGEKLFF. The CDR3 region has the DNA TGTGCCAGCAGCCCCAACAGGGGCGAAAAACTGTTTTTT.

The CDR3 sequence: CASSPSDRAEQYF. The CDR3 region has the DNA TGTGCCAGCTCACCGTCCGACAGGGCCGAGCAGTACTTC. The gene calls are TRBV18 and TRBJ2-7; 7 nucleotides align to TRBD1. Germline-derived CDR1 and CDR2 are KGHSH and LQKENI. This CDR3 is built from 13 residues. The ends lost 3 bases at V and 6 bases at J; junction bases unmatched: 5.

This chain joins TRBV5-1 and TRBJ1-2; 7 nucleotides match TRBD1. V lost 2 bases and J lost 6; bases outside the gene matches: 1. Germline-derived CDR1 and CDR2 are SGHRS and YFSETQ. The CDR3 has 12 residues. CDR3 in amino acids: CASSLGQDGYTF. The DNA of the CDR3 is TGCGCCAGCAGCTTAGGACAGGATGGCTACACCTTC.

This clone was counted between two and nine times. The chain carries TRBV5-1 and TRBJ2-7; 11 nucleotides align to TRBD2. The ends lost 6 bases at V and 6 bases at J; junction bases unmatched: 17. The germline V gene has CDR1 SGHRS and CDR2 YFSETQ. CDR3 size: 17 residues. As DNA, the CDR3 is TGCGCCAGCACCGGAACTTCCCCCGGGACTAGCGGCAGCGAGCAGTACTTC. Translating it yields CASTGTSPGTSGSEQYF.

This chain joins TRBV6-5 and TRBJ2-3, with a weak D call TRBD2 (5 bases). Per germline, CDR1 MNHEY and CDR2 SVGAGI. V lost 7 bases, J lost 6 bases, and 14 bases lay in between. The CDR3 extends over 13 amino acids. This chain's CDR3 is CASKSGPADTQYF. CDR3 bases: TGTGCCAGCAAGAGCGGCCCAGCGGATACGCAGTATTTT.

The rearrangement links TRBV30 to TRBJ1-6; 8 nucleotides match TRBD1. The length of the CDR3 is 15 residues. The trim removed 4 bases at V and 10 bases at J, leaving 12 bases unmatched. CDR1 is GTSNPN and CDR2 is SVGIG in the germline V gene (reference sequence). CDR3 DNA: TGTGCCTGGATTAAAGGACAGGGAGGCGAATCACCCCTCCACTTT. Its protein is CAWIKGQGGESPLHF.

This chain connects TRBV7-2 to TRBJ1-1; D possibly corresponds to TRBD1 (5 bases). V was clipped by 4 bases and J by 5 bases, with 14 bases between them. Germline CDR1 SGHTA, CDR2 FQGNSA. The CDR3 contains 14 residues. In DNA form, the CDR3 reads TGTGCCAGCAGCTACCATGCGGGGGGAACTGAAGCTTTCTTT. Protein product: CASSYHAGGTEAFF.

The chain employs TRBV27 and TRBJ1-2, with D possibly matching TRBD1 (5 bases). The germline CDR1 and CDR2 sequences are MNHEY and SMNVEV (reference sequence). The V gene lost 5 bases and the J gene lost 1 base, with 17 bases spanning the gap. The CDR3 extends over 16 amino acids. CDR3 residues: CASSLNRQNNNYGYTF. In nucleotides, the CDR3 is TGTGCCAGCAGTCTAAACCGACAGAACAATAACTATGGCTACACCTTC.